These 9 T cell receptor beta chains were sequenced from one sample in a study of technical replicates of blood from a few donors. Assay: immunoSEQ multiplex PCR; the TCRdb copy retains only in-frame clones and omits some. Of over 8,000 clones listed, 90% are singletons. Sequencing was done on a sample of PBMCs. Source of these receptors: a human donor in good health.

This chain's CDR3 is CASTPSGRGGTQYF. CDR3 nucleotide sequence: TGTGCCAGCACCCCTAGCGGGAGAGGAGGTACGCAGTATTTT. The gene calls are TRBV2 and TRBJ2-3, with 10 bases identical to TRBD2. The CDR3 is made up of 14 amino acids. J gave up 8 bases and V 7 bases, and 9 bases lay outside the gene matches. The germline CDR1 and CDR2 sequences are SNHLY and FYNNEI. Together with reference TRBV2 and TRBJ2-3, the CDR3 gives the full variable domain: EPEVTQTPSHQVTQMGQEVILRCVPISNHLYFYWYRQILGQKVEFLVSFYNNEISEKSEIFDDQFSVERPDGSNFTLKIRSTKLEDSAMYFCASTPSGRGGTQYFGPGTRLTVL.

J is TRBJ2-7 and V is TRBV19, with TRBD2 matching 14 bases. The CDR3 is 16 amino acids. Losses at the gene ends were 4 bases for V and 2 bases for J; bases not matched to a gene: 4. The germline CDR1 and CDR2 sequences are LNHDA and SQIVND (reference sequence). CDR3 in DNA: TGTGCCAGTAGTAGGGGACTAGCGGGAGAAGCCTACGAGCAGTACTTC. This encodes CASSRGLAGEAYEQYF.

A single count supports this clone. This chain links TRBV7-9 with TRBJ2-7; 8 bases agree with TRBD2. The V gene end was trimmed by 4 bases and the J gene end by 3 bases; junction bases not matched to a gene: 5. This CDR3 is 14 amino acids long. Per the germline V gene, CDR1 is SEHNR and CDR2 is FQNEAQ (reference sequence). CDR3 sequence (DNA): TGTGCCAGCAGCTCAAGCGGGAGACACTACGAGCAGTACTTC. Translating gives CASSSSGRHYEQYF.

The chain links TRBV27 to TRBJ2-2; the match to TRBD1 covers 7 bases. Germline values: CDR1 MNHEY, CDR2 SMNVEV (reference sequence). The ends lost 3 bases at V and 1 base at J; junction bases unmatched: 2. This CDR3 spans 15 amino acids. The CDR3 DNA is TGTGCCAGCAGTTTCGGGACAGTGAACACCGGGGAGCTGTTTTTT. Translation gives CASSFGTVNTGELFF.

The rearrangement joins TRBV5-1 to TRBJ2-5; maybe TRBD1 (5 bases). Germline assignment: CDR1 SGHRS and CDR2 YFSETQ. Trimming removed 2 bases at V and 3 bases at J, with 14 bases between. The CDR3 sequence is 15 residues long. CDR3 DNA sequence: TGCGCCAGCAGCTTTATAGGGGTGAAAGAAGAGACCCAGTACTTC. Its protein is CASSFIGVKEETQYF.

CDR3 bases: TGTGCCAGCAGTGACGCCAGGGGGTACGAGCAGTACTTC. Translation: CASSDARGYEQYF. The V call is TRBV25-1, the J call TRBJ2-7, with 7 bases identical to TRBD1. J lost 4 bases, V lost 3 bases, and 3 bases had no gene match. Germline assignment: CDR1 MGHDK and CDR2 SYGVNS. This CDR3 is built from 13 residues.

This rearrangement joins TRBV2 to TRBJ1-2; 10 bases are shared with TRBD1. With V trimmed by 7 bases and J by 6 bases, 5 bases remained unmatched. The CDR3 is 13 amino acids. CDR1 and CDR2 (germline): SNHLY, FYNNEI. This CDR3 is CASMGGQGDGYTF. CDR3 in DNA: TGTGCCAGCATGGGTGGACAGGGGGATGGCTACACCTTC. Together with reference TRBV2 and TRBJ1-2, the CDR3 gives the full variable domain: EPEVTQTPSHQVTQMGQEVILRCVPISNHLYFYWYRQILGQKVEFLVSFYNNEISEKSEIFDDQFSVERPDGSNFTLKIRSTKLEDSAMYFCASMGGQGDGYTFGSGTRLTVV.

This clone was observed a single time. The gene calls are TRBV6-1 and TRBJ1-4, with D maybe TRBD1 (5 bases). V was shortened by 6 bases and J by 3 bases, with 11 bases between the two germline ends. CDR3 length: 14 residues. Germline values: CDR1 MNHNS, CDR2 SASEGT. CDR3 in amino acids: CASSLTASNEKLFF. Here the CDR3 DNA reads TGTGCCAGCAGCTTGACAGCTTCTAATGAAAAACTGTTTTTT.

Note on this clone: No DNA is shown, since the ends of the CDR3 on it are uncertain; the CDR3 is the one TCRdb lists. The CDR3 protein is CASSKGGTSSTSGEQYF. The chain employs TRBV5-1 and TRBJ2-7; TRBD2, the table's D call, lacks a check against the DNA. Germline V lookup: CDR1 SGHRS, CDR2 YFSETQ. The CDR3 is 17 residues long, counting both termini.